This T cell receptor beta chain comes out of a study of CD8 T cells in ankylosing spondylitis. Study-level findings and limits: Clones linked to disease were reported to show significant enrichment in matched ankylosing spondylitis synovial fluid. Characteristic of ankylosing spondylitis blood, it appeared, was a TCR beta motif comprising 7 to 9 highly homologous variants. Researchers report that disease-linked clones proved CD8+ and relatively rare in peripheral blood.

Quantitative 5'-RACE with molecular barcodes generated TCR beta libraries. MiXCR was run by TCRdb on the 5' RACE reads, yielding one entry per CDR3 protein. The repertoire holds 750,000 to 850,000 distinct CDR3 sequences, with about 11% as singletons. Comment on this clonotype: Its specificity is not known.

Germline lookup yields CDR1 LNHNV and CDR2 YYDKDF (reference sequence). CDR3 length equals 14 residues. V dropped 3 bases and J dropped 10 bases, with 13 bases sitting between them. The chain joins TRBV15 to TRBJ2-6, with D uncertain. Specimen: blood, either unsorted or a sorted T cell fraction (not recorded which). The source is a male donor with ankylosing spondylitis. CDR3 in amino acids: CATSRETGRNVLTF. Written as DNA, the CDR3 is TGTGCCACCAGCAGGGAAACCGGTAGAAACGTCCTGACTTTC.